This T cell receptor beta chain was found in a study of cytomegalovirus exposure and HLA in healthy donors. The PCR made use of 60 Vbeta and 13 Jbeta primers. The protocol was immunoSEQ multiplex PCR, while the TCRdb copy is restricted to in-frame clones and leaves out a portion. Among roughly 200,000 clones, roughly 80% were seen once, and the ten largest hold 1.7%. The clonotype was recovered from a woman younger than 30 in good health and CMV-seronegative. Sequencing was performed on PBMCs.

The CDR3 coding sequence is TGTGCCAGCCGGGGGGCTAGCGGGAGGGAGCAGTTCTTC. This encodes CASRGASGREQFF. The rearrangement joins TRBV2 to TRBJ2-1; 11 bases map to TRBD2. With V trimmed by 8 bases and J by 10 bases, 7 bases remained unmatched. Germline V gives CDR1 SNHLY, CDR2 FYNNEI. The CDR3 length is 13 residues.